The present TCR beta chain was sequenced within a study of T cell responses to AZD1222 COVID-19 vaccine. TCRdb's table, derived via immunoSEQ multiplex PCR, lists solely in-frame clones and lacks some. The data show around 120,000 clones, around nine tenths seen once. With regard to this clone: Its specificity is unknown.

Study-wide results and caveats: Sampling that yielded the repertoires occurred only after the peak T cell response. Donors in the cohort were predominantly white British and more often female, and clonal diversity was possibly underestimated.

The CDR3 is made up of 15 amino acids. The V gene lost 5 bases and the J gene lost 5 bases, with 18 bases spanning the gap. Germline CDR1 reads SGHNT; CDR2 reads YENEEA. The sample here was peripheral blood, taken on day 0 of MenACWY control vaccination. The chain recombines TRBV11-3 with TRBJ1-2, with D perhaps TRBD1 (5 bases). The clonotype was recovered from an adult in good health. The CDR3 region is CASSPHPGPSYGYTF. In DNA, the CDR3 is TGTGCCAGCAGCCCCCACCCGGGGCCAAGTTATGGCTACACCTTC.